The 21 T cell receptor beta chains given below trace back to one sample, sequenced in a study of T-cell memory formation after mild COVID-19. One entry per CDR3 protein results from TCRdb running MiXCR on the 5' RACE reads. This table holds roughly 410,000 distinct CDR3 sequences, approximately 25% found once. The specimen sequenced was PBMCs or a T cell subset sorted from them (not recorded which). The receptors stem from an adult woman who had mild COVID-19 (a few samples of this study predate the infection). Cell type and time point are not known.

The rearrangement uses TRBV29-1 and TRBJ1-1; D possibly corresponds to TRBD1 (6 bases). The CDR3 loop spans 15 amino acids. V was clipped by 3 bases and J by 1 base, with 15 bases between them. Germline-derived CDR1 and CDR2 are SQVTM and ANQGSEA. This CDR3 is CSVERRGVPNTEAFF. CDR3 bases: TGCAGCGTTGAGAGAAGGGGGGTTCCGAACACTGAAGCTTTCTTT. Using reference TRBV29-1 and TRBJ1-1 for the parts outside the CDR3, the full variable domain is SAVISQKPSRDICQRGTSLTIQCQVDSQVTMMFWYRQQPGQSLTLIATANQGSEATYESGFVIDKFPISRPNLTFSTLTVSNMSPEDSSIYLCSVERRGVPNTEAFFGQGTRLTVV.

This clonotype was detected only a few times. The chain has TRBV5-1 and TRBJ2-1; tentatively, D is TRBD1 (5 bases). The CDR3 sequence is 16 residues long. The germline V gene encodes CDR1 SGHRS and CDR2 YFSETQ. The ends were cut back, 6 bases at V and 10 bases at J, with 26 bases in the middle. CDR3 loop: CASTSKTEFTMKEQFF. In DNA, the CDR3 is TGCGCCAGCACCAGTAAGACAGAGTTTACAATGAAGGAGCAGTTCTTC. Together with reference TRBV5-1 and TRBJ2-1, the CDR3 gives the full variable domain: KAGVTQTPRYLIKTRGQQVTLSCSPISGHRSVSWYQQTPGQGLQFLFEYFSETQRNKGNFPGRFSGRQFSNSRSEMNVSTLELGDSALYLCASTSKTEFTMKEQFFGPGTRLTVL.

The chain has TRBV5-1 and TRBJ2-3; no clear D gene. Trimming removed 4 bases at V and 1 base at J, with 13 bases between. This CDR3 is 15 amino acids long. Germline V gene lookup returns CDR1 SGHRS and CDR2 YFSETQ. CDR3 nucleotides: TGCGCCAGCAGCCTTGGTTCGGCCCGCACAGATACGCAGTATTTT. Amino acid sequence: CASSLGSARTDTQYF.

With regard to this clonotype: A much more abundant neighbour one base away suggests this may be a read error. DNA for the CDR3: TGTGCCAGCAGTTGGGCAGATACGCAGTATTTT. This gives the protein CASSWADTQYF. The chain is built from TRBV12-3 or TRBV12-4 and TRBJ2-3, with D unresolved. V dropped 4 bases and J dropped 4 bases, with 3 bases sitting between them. CDR3 length equals 11 residues.

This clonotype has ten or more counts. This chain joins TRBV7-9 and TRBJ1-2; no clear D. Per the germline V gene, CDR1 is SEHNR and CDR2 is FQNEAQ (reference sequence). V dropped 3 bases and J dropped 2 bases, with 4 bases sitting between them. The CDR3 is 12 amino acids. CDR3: CASSLDNYGYTF. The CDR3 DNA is TGTGCCAGCAGCTTGGACAACTATGGCTACACCTTC.

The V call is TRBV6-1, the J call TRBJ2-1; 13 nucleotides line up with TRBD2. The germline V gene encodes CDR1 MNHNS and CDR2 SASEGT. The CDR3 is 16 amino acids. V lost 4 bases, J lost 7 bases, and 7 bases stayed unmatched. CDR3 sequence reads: CASSGRLAGGGNEQFF. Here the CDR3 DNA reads TGTGCCAGCAGTGGACGACTAGCGGGAGGAGGTAATGAGCAGTTCTTC.

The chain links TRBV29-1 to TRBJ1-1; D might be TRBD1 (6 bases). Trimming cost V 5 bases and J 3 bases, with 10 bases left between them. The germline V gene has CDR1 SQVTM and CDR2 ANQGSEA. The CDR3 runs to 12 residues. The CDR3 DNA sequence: TGCAGCGTTTCGGAGGGGGACACTGAAGCTTTCTTT. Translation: CSVSEGDTEAFF.

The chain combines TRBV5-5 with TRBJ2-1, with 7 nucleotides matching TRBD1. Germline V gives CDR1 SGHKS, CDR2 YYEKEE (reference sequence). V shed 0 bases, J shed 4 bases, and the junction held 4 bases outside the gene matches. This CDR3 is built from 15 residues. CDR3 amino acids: CASSLAGQSYNEQFF. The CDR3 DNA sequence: TGTGCCAGCAGCTTGGCGGGACAGTCTTACAATGAGCAGTTCTTC.

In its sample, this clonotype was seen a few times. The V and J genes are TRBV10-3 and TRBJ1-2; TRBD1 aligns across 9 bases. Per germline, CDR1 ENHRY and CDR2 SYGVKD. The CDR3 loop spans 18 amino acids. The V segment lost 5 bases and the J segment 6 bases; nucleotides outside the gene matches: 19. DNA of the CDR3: TGTGCCATCAGTTTAGGCCCCGGGCGGGACAGGGACCGGCATGGCTACACCTTC. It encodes CAISLGPGRDRDRHGYTF.

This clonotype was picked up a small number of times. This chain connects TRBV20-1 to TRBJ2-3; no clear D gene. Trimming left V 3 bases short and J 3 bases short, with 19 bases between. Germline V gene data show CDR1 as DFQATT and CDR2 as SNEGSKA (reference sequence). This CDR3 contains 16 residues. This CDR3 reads CSASPRGGSRTDTQYF. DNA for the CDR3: TGCAGTGCTAGCCCCCGCGGTGGTTCCCGGACAGATACGCAGTATTTT.

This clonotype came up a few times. The CDR3 nucleotides are TGTGCCAGCAGCCCTCCCGTAGATGCTGAAGCTTTCTTT. This encodes CASSPPVDAEAFF. The chain uses TRBV12-3 or TRBV12-4 and TRBJ1-1; D call uncertain. The CDR3 is 13 residues long. Between the trimmed V and J ends, which lost 6 bases and 6 bases, there was a span of 14 bases.

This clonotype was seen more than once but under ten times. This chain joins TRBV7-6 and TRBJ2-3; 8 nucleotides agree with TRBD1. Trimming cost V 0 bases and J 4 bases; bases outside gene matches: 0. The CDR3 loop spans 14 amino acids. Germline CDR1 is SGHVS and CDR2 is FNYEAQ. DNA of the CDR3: TGTGCCAGCAGCTTAGCACAGGGGGCAGATACGCAGTATTTT. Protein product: CASSLAQGADTQYF.

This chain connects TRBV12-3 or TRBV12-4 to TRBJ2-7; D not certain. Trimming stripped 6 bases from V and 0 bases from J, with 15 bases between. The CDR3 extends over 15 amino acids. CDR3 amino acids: CASSQTDVSSYEQYF. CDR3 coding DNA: TGTGCCAGCAGCCAGACGGACGTTAGCTCCTACGAGCAGTACTTC.

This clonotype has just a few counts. The CDR3, as DNA: TGTGCCAGCAGCCAAGTGGCGGGGTCTAGCACAGATACGCAGTATTTT. Residues: CASSQVAGSSTDTQYF. The chain employs TRBV3-1 and TRBJ2-3; possibly TRBD2 for D (6 bases). V lost 1 base and J lost 0, with 11 bases in between. Germline assignment: CDR1 LGHDT and CDR2 YNNKEL (reference sequence). The CDR3 sequence is 16 residues long.

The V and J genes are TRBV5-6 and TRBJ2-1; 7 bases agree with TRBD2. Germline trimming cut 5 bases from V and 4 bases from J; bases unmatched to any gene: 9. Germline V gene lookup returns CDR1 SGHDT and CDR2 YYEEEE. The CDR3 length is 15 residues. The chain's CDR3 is CASRMGRGIYNEQFF. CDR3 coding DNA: TGTGCCAGCAGGATGGGGCGGGGGATTTACAATGAGCAGTTCTTC.

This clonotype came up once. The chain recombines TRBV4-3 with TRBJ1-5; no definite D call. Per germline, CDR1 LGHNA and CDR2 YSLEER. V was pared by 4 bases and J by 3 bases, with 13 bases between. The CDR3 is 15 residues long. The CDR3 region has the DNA TGCGCCAGCAGCCGGTCTCTGGCTGTCAATCAGCCCCAGCATTTT. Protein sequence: CASSRSLAVNQPQHF.

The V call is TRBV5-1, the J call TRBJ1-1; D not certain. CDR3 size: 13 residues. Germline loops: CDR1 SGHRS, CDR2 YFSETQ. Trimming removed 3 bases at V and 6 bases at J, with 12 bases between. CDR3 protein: CASSSSVTAEAFF. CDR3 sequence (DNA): TGCGCCAGCAGCTCCTCTGTGACGGCTGAAGCTTTCTTT.

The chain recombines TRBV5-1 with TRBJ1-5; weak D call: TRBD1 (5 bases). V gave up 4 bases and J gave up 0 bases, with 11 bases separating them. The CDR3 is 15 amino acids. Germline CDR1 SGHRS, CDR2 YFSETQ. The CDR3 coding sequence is TGCGCCAGCAGCCAAGGGGAGGGTAGCAATCAGCCCCAGCATTTT. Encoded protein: CASSQGEGSNQPQHF.

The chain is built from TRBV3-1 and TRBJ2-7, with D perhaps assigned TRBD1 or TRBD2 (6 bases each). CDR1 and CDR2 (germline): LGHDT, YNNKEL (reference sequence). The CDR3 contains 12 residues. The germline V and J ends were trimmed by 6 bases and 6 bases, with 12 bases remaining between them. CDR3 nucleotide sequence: TGTGCCAGCAGATCCGAGGGGGGCGAGCAGTACTTC. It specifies CASRSEGGEQYF.

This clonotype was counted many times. The CDR3 loop reads CASSLGTGGDEQYF. DNA of the CDR3: TGCGCCAGCAGCTTGGGGACAGGGGGCGACGAGCAGTACTTC. The V and J genes are TRBV5-1 and TRBJ2-7, with TRBD1 identical over 11 bases. The length of the CDR3 is 14 residues. The germline gives CDR1 SGHRS, CDR2 YFSETQ. The ends lost 0 bases at V and 5 bases at J; junction bases unmatched: 1.

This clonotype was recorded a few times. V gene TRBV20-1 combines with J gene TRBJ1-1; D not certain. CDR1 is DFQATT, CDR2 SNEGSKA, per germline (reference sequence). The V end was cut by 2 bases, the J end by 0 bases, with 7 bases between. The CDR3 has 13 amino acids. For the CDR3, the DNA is TGCAGTGCTAGACACCCTTTGAACACTGAAGCTTTCTTT. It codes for CSARHPLNTEAFF.